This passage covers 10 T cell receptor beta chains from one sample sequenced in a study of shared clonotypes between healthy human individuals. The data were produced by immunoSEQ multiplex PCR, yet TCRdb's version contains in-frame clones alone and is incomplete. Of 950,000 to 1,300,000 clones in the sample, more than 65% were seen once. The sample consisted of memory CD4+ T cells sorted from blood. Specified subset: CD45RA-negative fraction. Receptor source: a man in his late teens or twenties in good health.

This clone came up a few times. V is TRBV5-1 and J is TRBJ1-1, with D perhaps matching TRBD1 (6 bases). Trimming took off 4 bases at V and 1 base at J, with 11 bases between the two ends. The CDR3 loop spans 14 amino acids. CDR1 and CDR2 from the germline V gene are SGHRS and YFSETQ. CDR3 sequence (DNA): TGCGCCAGCAGCGGGGGGCTGGGGAACACTGAAGCTTTCTTT. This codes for CASSGGLGNTEAFF. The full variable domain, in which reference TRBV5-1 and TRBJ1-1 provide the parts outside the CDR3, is KAGVTQTPRYLIKTRGQQVTLSCSPISGHRSVSWYQQTPGQGLQFLFEYFSETQRNKGNFPGRFSGRQFSNSRSEMNVSTLELGDSALYLCASSGGLGNTEAFFGQGTRLTVV.

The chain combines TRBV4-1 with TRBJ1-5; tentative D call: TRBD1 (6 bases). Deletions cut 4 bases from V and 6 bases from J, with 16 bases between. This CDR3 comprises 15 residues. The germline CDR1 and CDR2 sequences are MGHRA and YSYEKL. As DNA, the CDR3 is TGCGCCAGCAGCCCACATGGGGGCGCGGGTCAGCCCCAGCATTTT. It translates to CASSPHGGAGQPQHF.

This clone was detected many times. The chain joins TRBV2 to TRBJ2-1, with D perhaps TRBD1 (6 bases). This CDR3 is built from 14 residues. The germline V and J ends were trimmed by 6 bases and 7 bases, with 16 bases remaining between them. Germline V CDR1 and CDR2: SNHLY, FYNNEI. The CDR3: CASSLALQGNEQFF. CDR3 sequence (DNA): TGTGCCAGCAGCCTAGCTCTGCAGGGGAATGAGCAGTTCTTC.

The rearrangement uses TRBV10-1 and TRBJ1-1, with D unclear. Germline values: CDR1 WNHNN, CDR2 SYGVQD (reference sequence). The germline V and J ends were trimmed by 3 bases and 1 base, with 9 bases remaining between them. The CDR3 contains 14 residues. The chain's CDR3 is CASSEKQKNTEAFF. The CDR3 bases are TGCGCCAGCAGTGAAAAACAGAAGAACACTGAAGCTTTCTTT.

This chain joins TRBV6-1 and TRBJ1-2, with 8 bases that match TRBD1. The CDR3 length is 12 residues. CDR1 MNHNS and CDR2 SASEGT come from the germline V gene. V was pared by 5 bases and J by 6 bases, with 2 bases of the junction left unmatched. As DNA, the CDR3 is TGTGCCAGCAGTTTGACAGGGGATGGCTACACCTTC. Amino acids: CASSLTGDGYTF.

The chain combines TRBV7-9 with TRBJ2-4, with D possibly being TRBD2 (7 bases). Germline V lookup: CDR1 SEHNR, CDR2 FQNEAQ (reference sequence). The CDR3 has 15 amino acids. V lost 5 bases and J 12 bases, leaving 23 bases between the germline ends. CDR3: CASSPEHHAGAAQYF. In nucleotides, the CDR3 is TGTGCCAGCAGCCCAGAACATCATGCGGGGGCAGCTCAGTACTTC.

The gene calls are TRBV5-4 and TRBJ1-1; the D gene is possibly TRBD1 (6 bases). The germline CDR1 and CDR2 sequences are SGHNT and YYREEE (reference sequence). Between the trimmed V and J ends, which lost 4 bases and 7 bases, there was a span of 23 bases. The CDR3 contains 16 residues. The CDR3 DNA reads TGTGCCAGCAGCCCGAAAGAACAGGGAACTATGTTTGAAGCTTTCTTT. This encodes CASSPKEQGTMFEAFF.

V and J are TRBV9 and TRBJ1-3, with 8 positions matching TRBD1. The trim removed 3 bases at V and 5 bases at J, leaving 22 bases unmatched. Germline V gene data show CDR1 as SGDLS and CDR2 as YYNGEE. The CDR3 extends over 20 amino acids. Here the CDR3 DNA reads TGTGCCAGCAGCGCGCGGACAGGGCAACGGGGACCTTCGAATAGAAACACCATATATTTT. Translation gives CASSARTGQRGPSNRNTIYF.

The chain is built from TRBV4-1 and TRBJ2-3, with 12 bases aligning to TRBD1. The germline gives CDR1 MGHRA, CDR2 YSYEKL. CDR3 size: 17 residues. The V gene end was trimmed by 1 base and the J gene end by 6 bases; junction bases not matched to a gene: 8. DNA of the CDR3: TGCGCCAGCAGCCAAGCTTTGGGGACAGGGGGCATGGATACGCAGTATTTT. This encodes CASSQALGTGGMDTQYF.

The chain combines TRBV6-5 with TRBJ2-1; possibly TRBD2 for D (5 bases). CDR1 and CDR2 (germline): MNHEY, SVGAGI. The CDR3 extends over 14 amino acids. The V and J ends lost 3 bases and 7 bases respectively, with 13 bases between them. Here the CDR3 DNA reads TGTGCCAGCAGTTATTCGGGGTGGGAGAATGAGCAGTTCTTC. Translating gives CASSYSGWENEQFF.